Presented here are 2 T cell receptor beta chains from one specimen sequenced in a study of blood T cell repertoires in COVID-19. Using immunoSEQ multiplex PCR, the repertoire was profiled, and TCRdb retains in-frame clones only, with some absent. The table includes 280,000 or so clones, roughly four fifths detected once. The sequencing input was peripheral blood. These receptors came from a woman aged 45-59 years who had recovered from COVID-19.

This rearrangement joins TRBV19 to TRBJ2-7; TRBD2 might be the D (6 bases). V dropped 8 bases and J dropped 6 bases, with 17 bases sitting between them. The CDR3 sequence is 13 residues long. CDR1 and CDR2 (germline): LNHDA, SQIVND (reference sequence). The CDR3 DNA follows: TGTGCCAGTCGGGGCGGGGCCTCGGGCGAGCAGTACTTC. Translating gives CASRGGASGEQYF.

The chain carries TRBV28 and TRBJ2-7; the match to TRBD1 covers 7 bases. J was trimmed by 3 bases and V by 7 bases; bases with no gene match: 6. Germline CDR1 MDHEN, CDR2 SYDVKM. This CDR3 is 13 amino acids long. CDR3 region: CASNHRDSYEQYF. The CDR3 nucleotides are TGTGCCAGCAATCACCGGGACAGCTACGAGCAGTACTTC. Using reference TRBV28 and TRBJ2-7 for the parts outside the CDR3, the full variable domain is DVKVTQSSRYLVKRTGEKVFLECVQDMDHENMFWYRQDPGLGLRLIYFSYDVKMKEKGDIPEGYSVSREKKERFSLILESASTNQTSMYLCASNHRDSYEQYFGPGTRLTVT.